The entry below gives a single TCR beta chain sequence along with its context. Its antigen is currently unknown. The source of the sample is a study of shared clonotypes between healthy human individuals. Study-level findings and limits: Shared clonotypes: 4.5% to 6% naive CD4, roughly 4% naive CD8, 2.3% memory CD4, 0.4% memory CD8. The diversity represented, both genetic and in exposure history, was limited by few donors.

TCRdb keeps only in-frame clones here, not all; method: immunoSEQ multiplex PCR. The sample consists of approximately 2,000,000 clones, around 92% of them appearing once. It was into CD45RA+ naive and CD45RA-negative memory subsets that the CD4+ cells were split. V dropped 1 base and J dropped 5 bases, with 6 bases sitting between them. The CDR3 has 13 residues. CDR1 and CDR2 (germline): SEHNR, FQNEAQ (reference sequence). The sample consisted of naive CD4+ T cells from PBMCs. Subset: CD45RA+ positively selected. The V gene is TRBV7-9, the J gene TRBJ1-5, with D hard to call. The source of this sequence is a man aged 18 to 30 in good health. Some clones in this sample may be carry-over from other donors' samples. Here the CDR3 DNA reads TGTGCCAGCAGCTTAGTGGCCGATCAGCCCCAGCATTTT. Residues: CASSLVADQPQHF.